The rows below give T cell receptor beta chains drawn from one sample of a study of T cell repertoires in cytomegalovirus infection. TCRdb re-called the reads through MiXCR, storing one row per CDR3 protein. The sample comprises over 300,000 distinct CDR3 sequences, over 7.5% of which are singletons, and approximately 4.7% rests with the top ten. Sample: PBMCs. These receptors all come from a human donor in good health (CMV status not recorded). Some clones in this sample may be carry-over from other donors' samples. Both conserved end residues are part of each CDR3. D genes are given only for firm matches. Size tells how often a clone was seen (once, few, many) or the class of an expanded clone, and some rows leave it out.

J,size,D,length,V,DNA,CDR3
TRBJ2-5,many,NA,13,TRBV11-2,TGTGCCAGCAGCCGTGCGTACCAAGAGACCCAGTACTTC,CASSRAYQETQYF
TRBJ1-1,many,TRBD1,15,TRBV10-3,TGTGCCATCAGGAGACAGGGGACGGGGAACACTGAAGCTTTCTTT,CAIRRQGTGNTEAFF
TRBJ2-7,many,TRBD2,18,TRBV7-9,TGTGCCAGCAGCGCCGGGACTAGCGGGAGGGCCCTCAGTGGCGAGCAGTACTTC,CASSAGTSGRALSGEQYF
TRBJ2-7,NA,NA,16,TRBV19,TGTGCCAGTAGTATAGCGTACCGGGGGGCAACCTACGAGCAGTACTTC,CASSIAYRGATYEQYF
TRBJ1-2,NA,NA,15,TRBV28,TGTGCCAGCAGTTTATTATTTAAGGGGGGCCCGGGCTACACCTTC,CASSLLFKGGPGYTF
TRBJ1-2,NA,TRBD1,14,TRBV11-2,TGTGCCAGCACCCAAATACCAGGGGGCGATGGCTACACCTTC,CASTQIPGGDGYTF
TRBJ1-2,few,NA,14,TRBV10-3,TGTGCCATCAGTGAGTCGTACAGCCAGTATGGCTACACCTTC,CAISESYSQYGYTF
TRBJ1-3,NA,NA,12,TRBV20-1,TGCAGTGCTCGGGGAACTGGAAACACCATATATTTT,CSARGTGNTIYF
TRBJ2-3,many,TRBD2,16,TRBV7-2,TGTGCCAGCAGCTTAGTTCGGCTAGCGGGAGAAGATACGCAGTATTTT,CASSLVRLAGEDTQYF
TRBJ2-7,NA,NA,14,TRBV20-1,TGCAGTGCTCCCGTGAGGGTTAGCTCCTACGAGCAGTACTTC,CSAPVRVSSYEQYF
TRBJ1-1,NA,NA,14,TRBV6-6,TGTGCCAGCAGTTCTACCGACCGTGGAACTGAAGCTTTCTTT,CASSSTDRGTEAFF
TRBJ2-1,NA,TRBD2,14,TRBV2,TGTGCCACCAGTGGGACTAGCCCCCACAATGAGCAGTTCTTC,CATSGTSPHNEQFF
TRBJ1-1,many,NA,13,TRBV27,TGTGCCAGCAGTTTAAGACAGAACACTGAAGCTTTCTTT,CASSLRQNTEAFF
TRBJ2-7,few,NA,14,TRBV9,TGTGCCCGGTATACCGGGACGGACACCTACGAGCAGTACTTC,CARYTGTDTYEQYF
TRBJ1-2,few,NA,11,TRBV5-6,TGTGCCAGCAGCCCCGGGGCTGGCTACACCTTC,CASSPGAGYTF
TRBJ2-4,few,TRBD1,17,TRBV27,TGTGCCAGCAGTATCGGGACAGGGATTAGAACCAAAAACATTCAGTACTTC,CASSIGTGIRTKNIQYF
TRBJ2-5,many,NA,11,TRBV7-6,TGTGCCAGCAGCCCGATGGAGACCCAGTACTTC,CASSPMETQYF
TRBJ2-6,few,TRBD1,18,TRBV4-2,TGTGCCAGCAGCCTTCCGACAGGGGGAGTATCTGGGGCCAACGTCCTGACTTTC,CASSLPTGGVSGANVLTF
TRBJ2-5,NA,TRBD2,16,TRBV20-1,TGCAGTGCTAGAGAGGGACTAGCGGGAGGGTTTGAGACCCAGTACTTC,CSAREGLAGGFETQYF
TRBJ2-5,few,TRBD2,16,TRBV30,TGTGCCTGGAGCGTTCCGACGGGAGGGCGCCAAGAGACCCAGTACTTC,CAWSVPTGGRQETQYF
TRBJ2-2,many,NA,14,TRBV7-3,TGTGCCAGCAGCTTACAACACAACACCGGGGAGCTGTTTTTT,CASSLQHNTGELFF
TRBJ2-1,few,TRBD2,16,TRBV19,TGTGCCAGTGATAATCCCGGGACTAGCGGGTACAATGAGCAGTTCTTC,CASDNPGTSGYNEQFF
TRBJ2-1,many,TRBD2,16,TRBV7-2,TGTGCCAGCAGCCCGTTAGCGGGAGGGGTGGGCATTGAGCAGTTCTTC,CASSPLAGGVGIEQFF
TRBJ1-5,few,TRBD1,12,TRBV20-1,TGCAGTGCTAGAAGCGGGACAGGGCCCCAGCATTTT,CSARSGTGPQHF
TRBJ1-6,NA,NA,13,TRBV5-6,TGTGCCAGCACCGAAACCAAAAATTCACCCCTCCACTTT,CASTETKNSPLHF
TRBJ1-4,many,NA,13,TRBV27,TGTGCCAGCAGTTTAGGCAGGGAAGAAAAACTGTTTTTT,CASSLGREEKLFF
TRBJ2-5,many,TRBD2,16,TRBV4-1,TGCGCCGGCAGCCACGGGACTAGCGGGGGAGGAGAGACCCAGTACTTC,CAGSHGTSGGGETQYF
TRBJ1-5,many,NA,15,TRBV11-1,TGTGCCAGCAGCCCGGACAGAAACAGCAATCAGCCCCAGCATTTT,CASSPDRNSNQPQHF
TRBJ2-7,NA,NA,12,TRBV12-3/TRBV12-4,TGTGCCAGCAGTCTAGAGGCCCACGAGCAGTACTTC,CASSLEAHEQYF
TRBJ2-7,few,TRBD2,15,TRBV28,TGTGCCAGCAGTTTTGTGCGGGGGAGGGTCTACGAGCAGTACTTC,CASSFVRGRVYEQYF
TRBJ1-1,many,NA,18,TRBV7-2,TGTGCCAGCAGCTCCACCTTACAGTGGGCAGGGTCATCGACTGAAGCTTTCTTT,CASSSTLQWAGSSTEAFF
TRBJ2-7,many,NA,13,TRBV10-3,TGTGCCATCAGTGAAGTTTCCAGCTACGAGCAGTACTTC,CAISEVSSYEQYF